A selection of T cell receptor beta chains follows, all from one sample in a study of blood T cell repertoires in COVID-19. TCRdb's table, derived via immunoSEQ multiplex PCR, lists solely in-frame clones and lacks some. The repertoire includes about 300,000 clones, roughly nine tenths of them detected once, and 1.8% sits in the top ten. The sequencing sample was made of peripheral blood. These receptor sequences come from a woman in her twenties or thirties with COVID-19, enrolled during active disease. Both conserved end residues are part of each CDR3. D genes are given only for firm matches. Only some rows state a clone size, as once, few, many or a class for expanded clones.

D: NA
J: TRBJ1-5
V: TRBV20-1
size: NA
CDR3: CSASRGGRYSNQPQHF
DNA: TGCAGTGCTAGTAGGGGGGGCCGGTATAGCAATCAGCCCCAGCATTTT

D: TRBD1
J: TRBJ1-2
V: TRBV5-1
size: once
CDR3: CASSLGRQGTFGGYTF
DNA: TGCGCCAGCAGCTTGGGAAGACAGGGGACCTTTGGCGGCTACACCTTC

D: NA
J: TRBJ2-1
V: TRBV7-3
size: NA
CDR3: CASSSHIQGEQFF
DNA: TGTGCCAGCAGCTCACACATCCAGGGGGAGCAGTTCTTC

D: NA
J: TRBJ1-4
V: TRBV15
size: NA
CDR3: CATSRAAGPTNEKLFF
DNA: TGTGCCACCAGCAGGGCGGCGGGACCAACTAATGAAAAACTGTTTTTT

D: TRBD1
J: TRBJ2-7
V: TRBV7-9
size: NA
CDR3: CASSTDRGEDYEQYF
DNA: TGTGCCAGCAGCACCGACAGGGGTGAGGACTACGAGCAGTACTTC

D: TRBD2
J: TRBJ2-3
V: TRBV10-3
size: NA
CDR3: CAISEGAGGTDTQYF
DNA: TGTGCCATCAGTGAAGGGGCGGGGGGCACAGATACGCAGTATTTT

D: TRBD1
J: TRBJ2-2
V: TRBV5-1
size: NA
CDR3: CASSLTVTGVGTGELFF
DNA: TGCGCCAGCAGCTTGACGGTAACAGGGGTAGGCACCGGGGAGCTGTTTTTT

D: NA
J: TRBJ1-2
V: TRBV12-3/TRBV12-4
size: NA
CDR3: CASSLATPYGYTF
DNA: TGTGCCAGCAGTTTAGCTACTCCCTATGGCTACACCTTC

D: NA
J: TRBJ2-5
V: TRBV5-4
size: NA
CDR3: CASSLGGGAFQETQYF
DNA: TGTGCCAGCAGCTTGGGAGGGGGGGCCTTCCAAGAGACCCAGTACTTC

D: NA
J: TRBJ1-2
V: TRBV19
size: NA
CDR3: CASSRFRGAFNGYTF
DNA: TGTGCCAGTAGTCGATTTCGCGGTGCCTTTAATGGCTACACCTTC

D: TRBD1
J: TRBJ1-1
V: TRBV19
size: NA
CDR3: CASSTALDRGSAFF
DNA: TGTGCCAGTAGTACCGCTTTGGACAGGGGGTCGGCTTTCTTT

D: TRBD1
J: TRBJ1-5
V: TRBV5-1
size: NA
CDR3: CASSLSGGRDQPQHF
DNA: TGCGCCAGCAGCTTGTCAGGGGGCAGGGATCAGCCCCAGCATTTT

D: NA
J: TRBJ2-6
V: TRBV19
size: once
CDR3: CASSIIAAGANVLTF
DNA: TGTGCCAGTAGTATAATAGCTGCTGGGGCCAACGTCCTGACTTTC

D: TRBD1
J: TRBJ2-3
V: TRBV4-2
size: NA
CDR3: CASSQGTGGSSDTQYF
DNA: TGTGCCAGCAGCCAGGGGACAGGGGGGTCCTCAGATACGCAGTATTTT

D: TRBD1
J: TRBJ1-6
V: TRBV18
size: once
CDR3: CASSPGTGKDSPLHF
DNA: TGTGCCAGCTCCCCCGGGACAGGGAAAGATTCACCCCTCCACTTT